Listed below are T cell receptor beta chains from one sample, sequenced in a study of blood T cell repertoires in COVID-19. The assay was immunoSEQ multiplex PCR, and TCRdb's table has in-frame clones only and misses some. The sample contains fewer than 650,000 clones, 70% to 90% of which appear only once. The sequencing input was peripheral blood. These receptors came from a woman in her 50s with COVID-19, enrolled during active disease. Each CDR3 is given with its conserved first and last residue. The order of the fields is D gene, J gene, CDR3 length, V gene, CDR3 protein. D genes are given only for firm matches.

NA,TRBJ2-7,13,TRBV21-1,CASSKMSRDEQYF
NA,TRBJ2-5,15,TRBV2,CASSQKERQSGTQYF
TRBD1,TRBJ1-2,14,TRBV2,CASSLDRANYGYTF
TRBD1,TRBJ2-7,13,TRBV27,CASSLDRAGEQYF
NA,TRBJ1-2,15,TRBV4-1,CASSQRPDSLYGYTF
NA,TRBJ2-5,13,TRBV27,CASSFRDTETQYF
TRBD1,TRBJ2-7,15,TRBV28,CASWPGTGVGYEQYF
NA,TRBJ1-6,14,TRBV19,CASSTQGYNSPLHF
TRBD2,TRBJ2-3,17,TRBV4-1,CASSQDRLAGVGDTQYF
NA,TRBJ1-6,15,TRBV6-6,CASTRDKSYNSPLHF
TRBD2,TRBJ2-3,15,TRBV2,CASSVGTSGTDTQYF
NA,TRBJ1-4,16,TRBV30,CAWSVRDGTPNEKLFF
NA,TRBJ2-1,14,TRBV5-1,CASSFTGLYVEQFF
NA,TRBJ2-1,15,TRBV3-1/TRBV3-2,CASSQDSLSYNEQFF
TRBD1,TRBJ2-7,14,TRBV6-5,CASRGDRASYEQYF
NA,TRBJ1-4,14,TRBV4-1,CASSPRWSNEKLFF
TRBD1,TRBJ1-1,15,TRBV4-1,CASEPDFTGGTEAFF
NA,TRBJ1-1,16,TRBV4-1,CASSQVGTRSGTEAFF
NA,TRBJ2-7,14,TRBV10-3,CATRPGEDSYEQYF
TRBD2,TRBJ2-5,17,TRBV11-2,CASSFWQVTGGLYTQYF
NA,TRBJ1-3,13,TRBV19,CATGKATGNTIYF
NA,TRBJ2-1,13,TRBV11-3,CASSSLVREEQFF
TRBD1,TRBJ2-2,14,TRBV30,CAWSRQGNTGELFF
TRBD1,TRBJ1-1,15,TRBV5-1,CASSLLQGERTEAFF
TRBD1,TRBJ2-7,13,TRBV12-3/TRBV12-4,CASSRDRDYEQYF
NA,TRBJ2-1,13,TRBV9,CASSVGTNNEQFF
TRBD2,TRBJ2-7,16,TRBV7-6,CASSLGSGGPSYEQYF
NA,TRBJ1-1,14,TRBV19,CASSINRGGTEAFF
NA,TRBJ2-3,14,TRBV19,CASSIPQAIDTQYF
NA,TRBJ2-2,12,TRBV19,CASITATGELFF
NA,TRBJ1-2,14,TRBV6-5,CASSPLLGEDGYTF
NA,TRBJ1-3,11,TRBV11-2,CASSLTSTIYF
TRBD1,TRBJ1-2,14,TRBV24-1,CATSDQDRDYGYTF
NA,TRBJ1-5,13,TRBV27,CASSWGGGQPQHF
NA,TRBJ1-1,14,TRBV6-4,CASSDSAEGTEAFF
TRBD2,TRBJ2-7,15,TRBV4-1,CASSRLAGGVYEQYF
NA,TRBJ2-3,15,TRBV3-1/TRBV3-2,CASSPTGGVIDTQYF
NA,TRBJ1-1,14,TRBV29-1,CSVEGHPLNTEAFF
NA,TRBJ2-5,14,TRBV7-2,CASSLGGGQETQYF
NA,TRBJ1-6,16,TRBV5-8,CASSTAEPRDPLRFHF
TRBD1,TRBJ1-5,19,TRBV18,CASSPFRRDRDKGNQPQHF
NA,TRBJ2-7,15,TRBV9,CASSGKSGESGEQYF
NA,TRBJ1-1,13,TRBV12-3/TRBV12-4,CASTLTGGAEAFF
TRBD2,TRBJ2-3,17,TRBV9,CASSTQLAGAPTDTQYF
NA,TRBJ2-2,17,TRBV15,CATSRDHVALVPGELFF
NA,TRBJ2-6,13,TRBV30,CAWTPSGANVLTF
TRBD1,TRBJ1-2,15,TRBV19,CASSIEGQGNYGYTF
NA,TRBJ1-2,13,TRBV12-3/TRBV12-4,CASSLQGSYGYTF
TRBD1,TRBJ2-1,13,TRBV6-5,CASAHRGEGEQFF
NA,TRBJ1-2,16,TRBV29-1,CSVEPPTGSGIYGYTF
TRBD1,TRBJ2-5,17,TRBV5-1,CASSSGTGGTTGETQYF
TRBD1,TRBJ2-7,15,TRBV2,CASSDPRQGYYEQYF
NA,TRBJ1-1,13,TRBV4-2,CASSRLPNTEAFF
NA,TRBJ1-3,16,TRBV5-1,CASSLTGSGSGNTIYF
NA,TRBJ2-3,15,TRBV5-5,CASTLGGGGTDTQYF
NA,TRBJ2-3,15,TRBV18,CASSRTRAESNTQYF
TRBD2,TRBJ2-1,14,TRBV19,CASSKRGRYNEQFF